This T cell receptor (beta chain) was captured in a study of T cells in Graves' hyperthyroidism and ophthalmopathy. Study details: At initial diagnosis, before any treatment had begun, peripheral blood was obtained.

This clonotype was seen more than once but under ten times. Antigen unknown. Amplified TCR beta CDR3 regions derived from RNA transcripts. A first-round RT-PCR of the TCR CDR3 used the HTBI primer set. TCRdb used MiXCR to reprocess the multiplex PCR reads, holding one entry per CDR3 protein. This table has about 160,000 distinct CDR3 sequences, over 7.5% appearing once. Germline CDR1 is MGHRA and CDR2 is YSYEKL. The CDR3 length is 14 residues. Trimming removed 3 bases at V and 6 bases at J, with 11 bases between. The study's findings and limits: Appearing also in blood were most of the thyroid clonotypes expanded above 0.001.

Source material: blood. The receptor's source is a woman younger than 35 with Graves' hyperthyroidism that later progressed to Graves' ophthalmopathy. The chain employs TRBV4-1 and TRBJ2-2; D may be TRBD2 (5 bases). CDR3 loop: CASSQALASGELFF. As DNA, the CDR3 is TGCGCCAGCAGCCAGGCGCTAGCCTCCGGGGAGCTGTTTTTT.